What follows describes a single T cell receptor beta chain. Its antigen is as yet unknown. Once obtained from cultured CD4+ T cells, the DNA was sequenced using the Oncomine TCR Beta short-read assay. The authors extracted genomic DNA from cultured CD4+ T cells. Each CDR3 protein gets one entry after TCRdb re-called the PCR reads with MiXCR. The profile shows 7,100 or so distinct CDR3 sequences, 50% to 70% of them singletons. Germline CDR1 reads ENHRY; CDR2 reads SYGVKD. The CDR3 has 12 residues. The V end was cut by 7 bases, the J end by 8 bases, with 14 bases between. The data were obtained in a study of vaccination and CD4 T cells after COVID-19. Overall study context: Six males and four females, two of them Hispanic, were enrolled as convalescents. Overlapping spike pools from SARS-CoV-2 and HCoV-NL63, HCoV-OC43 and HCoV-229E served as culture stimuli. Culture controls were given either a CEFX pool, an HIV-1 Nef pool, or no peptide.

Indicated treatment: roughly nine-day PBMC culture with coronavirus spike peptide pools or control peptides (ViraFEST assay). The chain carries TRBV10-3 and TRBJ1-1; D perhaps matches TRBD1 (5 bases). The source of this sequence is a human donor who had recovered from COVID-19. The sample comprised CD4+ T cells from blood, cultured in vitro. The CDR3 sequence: CAINGGRGEAFF. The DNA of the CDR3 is TGTGCCATCAACGGCGGTCGGGGCGAAGCTTTCTTT.